This T cell receptor beta chain was observed in a study of cytomegalovirus exposure and HLA in healthy donors. V was pared by 5 bases and J by 5 bases, with 13 bases between. CDR3 size: 13 residues. The germline CDR1 and CDR2 sequences are MDHEN and SYDVKM. For this clone: Its antigen is currently unknown.

Study-level findings and limits: Upon later analysis, TCR association rates were observed to vary by HLA locus, being highest for DRB1 and lowest for HLA-C. More clonal expansion characterized HLA-associated TCR beta chains than equally common others in a later analysis.

Researchers ran the PCR with 60 Vbeta and 13 Jbeta primers. Method: immunoSEQ multiplex PCR; TCRdb's copy keeps in-frame clones and lacks some. The sample comprises 95,000 to 100,000 clones, roughly three quarters of which are singletons, and more than 0.6% rests with the top ten. V usage is TRBV28 and J usage is TRBJ2-7; D is perhaps TRBD1 (6 bases). The TCR was taken from a woman aged 60-70 years in good health and CMV-seronegative. The sample comprised PBMCs. The CDR3 protein is CASSTYNRDEQYF. CDR3 DNA sequence: TGTGCCAGCAGTACATACAACAGGGACGAGCAGTACTTC.